The 26 T cell receptor beta chains below were found in one sample sequenced in a study of response to subunit inactivated influenza vaccine. TCRdb ran MiXCR on the RT-PCR reads and lists one entry per CDR3 protein. The sample consists of approximately 680,000 distinct CDR3 sequences, approximately 15% of them appearing once. Here the sequenced sample was PBMCs from blood, taken 11 to 12 days after vaccination. These receptors were taken from a man aged 50-60 years who received an inactivated influenza vaccine.

About this clonotype itself: The CDR3 does not close with the conserved phenylalanine or tryptophan, likely indicating a read error. The chain carries TRBV7-2 and TRBJ2-1, with D tentatively TRBD1 (6 bases). The germline gives CDR1 SGHTA, CDR2 FQGNSA. The CDR3 loop spans 12 amino acids. Trimming left V 5 bases short and J 7 bases short, with 9 bases between. CDR3 amino acids: CASSATGNEQFL. The CDR3 DNA sequence: TGTGCCAGCAGCGCTACAGGGAATGAGCAGTTCCTC.

There are many counts of this clonotype. The chain links TRBV12-3 or TRBV12-4 to TRBJ2-3; D perhaps matches TRBD2 (6 bases). There are 15 residues in the CDR3. Trimming stripped 3 bases from V and 0 bases from J, with 10 bases between. In DNA, the CDR3 is TGTGCCAGCAGTTTTTTGAGCGGGAGCACAGATACGCAGTATTTT. It translates to CASSFLSGSTDTQYF.

There are a few counts of this clonotype. The genes are TRBV20-1 and TRBJ2-7; 8 nucleotides align to TRBD2. The germline V gene encodes CDR1 DFQATT and CDR2 SNEGSKA (reference sequence). V lost 7 bases and J lost 3; bases outside the gene matches: 8. The CDR3 length is 13 residues. The CDR3: CSVPGRGDYEQYF. Written as DNA, the CDR3 is TGCAGTGTCCCCGGGAGGGGGGACTACGAGCAGTACTTC.

This clonotype came up a few times. This chain joins TRBV15 and TRBJ2-5, with 7 bases lining up with TRBD1. Germline CDR1 reads LNHNV; CDR2 reads YYDKDF (reference sequence). Trimming at V came to 0 bases and at J to 2 bases, leaving 6 bases not matched to a gene. The CDR3 has 16 residues. In DNA form, the CDR3 reads TGTGCCACCAGCAGAGATCTAACAGGGGCTCAAGAGACCCAGTACTTC. Translated: CATSRDLTGAQETQYF.

The chain couples TRBV7-3 to TRBJ2-5; no definite D call. CDR1 is SGHTA, CDR2 FQGTGA, per germline. The CDR3 is made up of 14 amino acids. Trimming took off 2 bases at V and 5 bases at J, with 12 bases between the two ends. CDR3 nucleotide sequence: TGTGCCAGCAGCTTAGGTCCCGCGTGGGAGACCCAGTACTTC. It is translated as CASSLGPAWETQYF.

This clonotype was seen a few times. This chain connects TRBV4-3 to TRBJ2-7; D not resolved. There are 13 residues in the CDR3. Trimming removed 2 bases from V and 3 bases from J, with 8 bases in between. Per the germline V gene, CDR1 is LGHNA and CDR2 is YSLEER. For the CDR3, the DNA is TGCGCCAGCAGCCAATGGGAAAACTACGAGCAGTACTTC. It yields the protein CASSQWENYEQYF.

J is TRBJ2-2 and V is TRBV29-1, with D perhaps being TRBD1 or TRBD2 (5 bases each). The CDR3 is made up of 15 amino acids. Germline CDR1 SQVTM, CDR2 ANQGSEA. This CDR3 reads CSAITGTANTGELFF. The DNA of the CDR3 is TGCAGTGCAATTACCGGGACGGCGAACACCGGGGAGCTGTTTTTT.

This sequence joins TRBV2 and TRBJ2-7; TRBD1 matches at 9 bases. This CDR3 is 15 amino acids long. Unmatched junction bases numbered 9, after V lost 7 bases and J lost 2 bases. Germline-derived CDR1 and CDR2 are SNHLY and FYNNEI. The CDR3 DNA reads as TGTGCCAGCACCGAGGGGACAGGGACAACCTACGAGCAGTACTTC. Translated, it gives CASTEGTGTTYEQYF.

This clonotype was observed a few times. The chain combines TRBV20-1 with TRBJ2-7; maybe TRBD2 (6 bases). Trimming left V 6 bases short and J 1 base short, with 10 bases between. The length of the CDR3 is 12 residues. Germline V CDR1 and CDR2: DFQATT, SNEGSKA (reference sequence). In DNA, the CDR3 is TGCAGTGCACCCGGACTATCCTACGAGCAGTACTTC. It is translated as CSAPGLSYEQYF.

V and J are TRBV20-1 and TRBJ1-1, with a possible D match to TRBD1 (6 bases). This CDR3 contains 14 residues. With 6 bases removed from V and 5 bases from J, the gap between germline ends came to 19 bases. CDR1 and CDR2 (germline): DFQATT, SNEGSKA (reference sequence). The CDR3 sequence: CSASTFGRGTEAFF. The CDR3 DNA reads as TGCAGTGCGAGCACCTTCGGCAGGGGAACTGAAGCTTTCTTT.

V is TRBV3-1 and J is TRBJ2-7, with TRBD2 matching over 10 bases. Germline values: CDR1 LGHDT, CDR2 YNNKEL (reference sequence). This CDR3 is 14 amino acids long. With 5 bases clipped from V and 3 bases from J, the junction kept 4 bases outside the gene matches. CDR3 nucleotide sequence: TGTGCCAGCAGCACAGCGGGAGGGGGCTACGAGCAGTACTTC. Encoded protein: CASSTAGGGYEQYF.

This clonotype was detected only a few times. This chain links TRBV9 with TRBJ2-2; D could derive from TRBD1 or TRBD2 (5 bases each). The length of the CDR3 is 15 residues. Germline V gene sequence: CDR1 SGDLS, CDR2 YYNGEE. V dropped 2 bases and J dropped 5 bases, with 13 bases sitting between them. The CDR3 region is CASSVGPGGTGELFF. CDR3 sequence (DNA): TGTGCCAGCAGCGTTGGGCCTGGGGGTACCGGGGAGCTGTTTTTT. The full variable domain, rest sourced from reference TRBV9 and TRBJ2-2, is DSGVTQTPKHLITATGQRVTLRCSPRSGDLSVYWYQQSLDQGLQFLIQYYNGEERAKGNILERFSAQQFPDLHSELNLSSLELGDSALYFCASSVGPGGTGELFFGEGSRLTVL.

This clonotype turned up a few times. The chain combines TRBV7-8 with TRBJ1-1; a possible D gene is TRBD1 (6 bases). Between the trimmed V and J ends, which lost 6 bases and 6 bases, there was a span of 20 bases. Germline-derived CDR1 and CDR2 are SGHVS and FQNEAQ. The length of the CDR3 is 15 residues. The CDR3 DNA sequence: TGTGCCAGCAGGCGAAACACAGGGTTAATCGCTGAAGCTTTCTTT. Its translation: CASRRNTGLIAEAFF.

J is TRBJ2-3 and V is TRBV11-2; D is uncertain. The CDR3 is made up of 16 amino acids. Germline CDR1 is SGHAT and CDR2 is FQNNGV. Trimming took off 4 bases at V and 7 bases at J, with 21 bases between the two ends. Here the CDR3 reads CASSSDLGPATNTQYF. The DNA for the CDR3 is TGTGCCAGCAGCTCGGACCTTGGGCCGGCGACGAATACGCAGTATTTT.

V gene TRBV15 combines with J gene TRBJ2-3; D not certain. The V gene lost 1 base and the J gene lost 0 bases, with 8 bases spanning the gap. Germline CDR1 and CDR2: LNHNV and YYDKDF (reference sequence). The CDR3 is made up of 15 amino acids. The CDR3 reads CATSRGAVSTDTQYF. CDR3 coding DNA: TGTGCCACCAGCAGAGGAGCTGTTAGCACAGATACGCAGTATTTT.

The V gene is TRBV20-1, the J gene TRBJ2-3, with D tentatively TRBD1 or TRBD2 (6 bases each). CDR1 and CDR2 (germline): DFQATT, SNEGSKA (reference sequence). This CDR3 region has 15 residues. V shed 6 bases and J shed 0 bases, with 16 bases lying between them. The CDR3 nucleotides read TGCAGTGCCGGGGGCCTTCGGGTTAGCACAGATACGCAGTATTTT. Encoded protein: CSAGGLRVSTDTQYF.

This clonotype has only one observation. The CDR3 sequence: CASSLASPSGGELFF. As DNA, the CDR3 is TGTGCCAGCAGTTTAGCTAGTCCCTCCGGCGGGGAGCTGTTTTTT. The chain uses TRBV12-3 or TRBV12-4 and TRBJ2-2; D is uncertain. This CDR3 has 15 residues. V lost 0 bases to trimming and J lost 7 bases, with 12 bases between them.

The chain recombines TRBV5-1 with TRBJ2-1; 9 positions match TRBD2. V gave up 4 bases and J gave up 0 bases; unmatched junction bases: 11. The CDR3 runs to 18 residues. Germline lookup yields CDR1 SGHRS and CDR2 YFSETQ. CDR3: CASSQPTSGLSSYNEQFF. The CDR3 nucleotides read TGCGCCAGCAGCCAACCAACTAGCGGGCTTAGCTCCTACAATGAGCAGTTCTTC.

CDR3 DNA: TGCAGCGCTGGACAGGGAGGAACTTATAACACCGGGGAGCTGTTTTTT. It yields the protein CSAGQGGTYNTGELFF. The J gene is TRBJ2-2, the V gene TRBV29-1, with 8 bases matching TRBD1. The germline CDR1 and CDR2 sequences are SQVTM and ANQGSEA. Trimming cost V 7 bases and J 2 bases; bases outside gene matches: 12. The CDR3 has 16 residues.

This clonotype occurred a few times. The rearrangement uses TRBV29-1 and TRBJ2-4; the D gene is possibly TRBD1 (5 bases). Germline CDR1 SQVTM, CDR2 ANQGSEA. V was pared by 8 bases and J by 3 bases, with 8 bases between. The CDR3 consists of 11 residues. CDR3 DNA: TGCAGCTCCAGGGACAAAAACATTCAGTACTTC. Its translation is CSSRDKNIQYF.

The chain carries TRBV5-1 and TRBJ1-1, with D unresolved. Trimming took 2 bases from V and 1 from J, leaving 9 bases between them. The CDR3 spans 14 residues. The germline CDR1 and CDR2 sequences are SGHRS and YFSETQ. CDR3 loop: CASSFGQQNTEAFF. The CDR3 bases are TGCGCCAGCAGCTTCGGGCAGCAGAACACTGAAGCTTTCTTT.

The V call is TRBV4-3, the J call TRBJ2-5; no reliable D call. The CDR3 runs 15 residues. Between the trimmed V and J ends, which lost 1 base and 1 base, there was a span of 10 bases. Per the germline V gene, CDR1 is LGHNA and CDR2 is YSLEER. CDR3 sequence: CASSQVWQSQETQYF. CDR3 in DNA: TGCGCCAGCAGCCAAGTCTGGCAATCCCAAGAGACCCAGTACTTC.

In its sample, this clonotype was seen a few times. The CDR3 bases are TGTGCCAGCGGGACACGATACAATGAGCAGTTCTTC. It is translated as CASGTRYNEQFF. The genes are TRBV7-2 and TRBJ2-1; D may be TRBD1 (6 bases). The length of the CDR3 is 12 residues. Trimming left V 8 bases short and J 4 bases short, with 9 bases between. The V gene's germline CDR1 is SGHTA and CDR2 FQGNSA.

J is TRBJ1-1 and V is TRBV19; D unclear. The CDR3 extends over 13 amino acids. Germline assignment: CDR1 LNHDA and CDR2 SQIVND (reference sequence). Trimming stripped 1 base from V and 4 bases from J, with 7 bases between. This CDR3 is CASSIGFATEAFF. The CDR3 coding sequence is TGTGCCAGTAGTATAGGGTTTGCCACTGAAGCTTTCTTT.

This chain links TRBV5-5 with TRBJ2-1; maybe TRBD2 (5 bases). The CDR3 is made up of 14 amino acids. Trimming took off 4 bases at V and 3 bases at J, with 11 bases between the two ends. Germline V gene sequence: CDR1 SGHKS, CDR2 YYEKEE (reference sequence). CDR3 residues: CASSRPEGYNEQFF. Here the CDR3 DNA reads TGTGCCAGCAGCCGCCCCGAGGGCTACAATGAGCAGTTCTTC.

This clonotype was picked up a small number of times. The V gene is TRBV20-1, the J gene TRBJ2-7; 10 bases align to TRBD2. V shed 7 bases, J shed 1 base, and the junction held 7 bases outside the gene matches. The CDR3 length is 14 residues. Per germline, CDR1 DFQATT and CDR2 SNEGSKA (reference sequence). Written as DNA, the CDR3 is TGCAGTGTGAGACAACTAGCGGGGTCCTACGAGCAGTACTTC. It codes for CSVRQLAGSYEQYF.